The 19 T cell receptor beta chains presented below share a single source sample, sequenced in a study of Graves' ophthalmopathy and Graves' hyperthyroidism. Amplification from RNA transcripts yielded the TCR beta CDR3 regions. A first-round RT-PCR used HTBI primers, followed by a second-round multiplex PCR. One entry per CDR3 protein, called by TCRdb with MiXCR from the multiplex PCR reads. The sample has 400,000 to 500,000 distinct CDR3 sequences, around 21% seen once. The sequenced sample was peripheral blood. These receptors originate from a woman aged 18-29 years with stable Graves' hyperthyroidism.

This clonotype was detected many times. The V and J genes are TRBV30 and TRBJ1-1; 7 bases are shared with TRBD1. The V and J ends lost 7 bases and 5 bases, in that order; junction bases with no gene match: 1. Germline CDR1 reads GTSNPN; CDR2 reads SVGIG (reference sequence). This CDR3 region has 10 residues. The CDR3 region is CASTGTEAFF. The DNA of the CDR3 is TGTGCCTCGACAGGGACTGAAGCTTTCTTT. The full variable domain, rest sourced from reference TRBV30 and TRBJ1-1, is SQTIHQWPATLVQPVGSPLSLECTVEGTSNPNLYWYRQAAGRGLQLLFYSVGIGQISSEVPQNLSASRPQDRQFILSSKKLLLSDSGFYLCASTGTEAFFGQGTRLTVV.

This clonotype came up many times. The V and J genes are TRBV7-3 and TRBJ2-6; D is undetermined. The CDR3 extends over 14 amino acids. Germline V lookup: CDR1 SGHTA, CDR2 FQGTGA. V was trimmed by 7 bases and J by 4 bases, leaving 11 bases between them. The CDR3 protein is CASTSRVGANVLTF. The CDR3 DNA is TGTGCCAGCACGAGCCGAGTAGGGGCCAACGTCCTGACTTTC.

The V and J genes are TRBV2 and TRBJ1-5; D is undetermined. Trimming pared 2 bases from V and 3 bases from J, leaving 11 bases between. This CDR3 has 15 amino acids. Germline V gene lookup returns CDR1 SNHLY and CDR2 FYNNEI. The CDR3 reads CASSERRQHNQPQHF. DNA for the CDR3: TGTGCCAGCAGTGAAAGGCGGCAGCACAATCAGCCCCAGCATTTT.

The chain links TRBV28 to TRBJ1-2; D possibly corresponds to TRBD1 (6 bases). The CDR3 is made up of 13 amino acids. CDR1 is MDHEN and CDR2 is SYDVKM in the germline V gene. V lost 8 bases and J 3 bases, leaving 13 bases between the germline ends. The CDR3 reads CASQGTFYYGYTF. As DNA, the CDR3 is TGTGCCAGCCAGGGGACTTTCTACTATGGCTACACCTTC.

This rearrangement joins TRBV3-1 to TRBJ1-1; D uncertain. The CDR3 sequence is 13 residues long. Germline assignment: CDR1 LGHDT and CDR2 YNNKEL (reference sequence). Trimming removed 7 bases at V and 0 bases at J, with 9 bases between. CDR3 loop: CASNHGMNTEAFF. Here the CDR3 DNA reads TGTGCCAGCAACCATGGGATGAACACTGAAGCTTTCTTT. Based on the CDR3 plus reference TRBV3-1 and TRBJ1-1, the full variable domain is DTAVSQTPKYLVTQMGNDKSIKCEQNLGHDTMYWYKQDSKKFLKIMFSYNNKELIINETVPNRFSPKSPDKAHLNLHINSLELGDSAVYFCASNHGMNTEAFFGQGTRLTVV.

Ten or more counts support this clonotype. This chain connects TRBV29-1 to TRBJ2-7; D might be TRBD2 (5 bases). Trimming left V 4 bases short and J 7 bases short, with 17 bases between. CDR1 is SQVTM and CDR2 is ANQGSEA in the germline V gene. The CDR3 has 13 residues. Here the CDR3 DNA reads TGCAGCGTTGGCTGGACTGGGGTTTCGGAGCAGTACTTC. It codes for CSVGWTGVSEQYF.

There are a few counts of this clonotype. At one of its ends the junction is not consistent with the germline gene, which may arise from a read error. This chain uses TRBV5-1 with TRBJ1-5; unclear D gene. The CDR3 extends over 17 amino acids. Germline CDR1 and CDR2: SGHRS and YFSETQ. For the CDR3, the DNA is TGCGCCAGCAGCTTGTATTTGAGGACCGTCATCGATCAGCCCCCGCATTTT. This sequence encodes CASSLYLRTVIDQPPHF.

This clonotype was observed a few times. V usage is TRBV9 and J usage is TRBJ1-3; D is ambiguous. Trimming shortened V by 4 bases and J by 4 bases, and 9 bases separated the two germline ends. From germline, CDR1 is SGDLS and CDR2 YYNGEE. This CDR3 region has 13 residues. CDR3 in DNA: TGTGCCAGCAGCCCCCATGCCGGAAACACCATATATTTT. Encoded protein: CASSPHAGNTIYF.

This clonotype came up many times. The gene calls are TRBV12-3 or TRBV12-4 and TRBJ1-1; D gene uncertain. The CDR3 has 13 residues. V was cut by 3 bases and J by 5 bases, with 10 bases left in between. The CDR3 DNA reads as TGTGCCAGCAGTTTGTTTTGGGAAACTGAAGCTTTCTTT. This gives the protein CASSLFWETEAFF.

This clonotype was recorded many times. V is TRBV12-3 or TRBV12-4 and J is TRBJ2-4; D ambiguous. V was trimmed by 5 bases and J by 1 base, leaving 12 bases between them. There are 15 residues in the CDR3. The CDR3 DNA is TGTGCCAGCAGTCCTGGTGGAGCGGCCAAAAACATTCAGTACTTC. It codes for CASSPGGAAKNIQYF.

This chain links TRBV28 with TRBJ2-7; D not certain. With 8 bases removed from V and 0 bases from J, the gap between germline ends came to 11 bases. This CDR3 is 13 amino acids long. In germline, CDR1 is MDHEN, CDR2 SYDVKM. The CDR3 here is CASGVESSYEQYF. In DNA, the CDR3 is TGTGCCAGCGGGGTAGAGAGCTCCTACGAGCAGTACTTC.

At least ten counts were recorded for this clonotype. The chain is built from TRBV19 and TRBJ1-1; D is uncertain. The germline gives CDR1 LNHDA, CDR2 SQIVND (reference sequence). V was pared by 3 bases and J by 4 bases, with 12 bases between. This CDR3 contains 14 residues. The CDR3 DNA is TGTGCCAGTAGTATTTCTCTGTACGGCACTGAAGCTTTCTTT. As protein: CASSISLYGTEAFF.

This clonotype has a count of ten or more. J is TRBJ2-7 and V is TRBV4-2, with TRBD2 identical over 9 bases. The CDR3 runs to 16 residues. From germline, CDR1 is LGHNA and CDR2 YNFKEQ. With 3 bases clipped from V and 2 bases from J, the junction kept 8 bases outside the gene matches. The CDR3 reads CASSHLAGLATYEQYF. DNA for the CDR3: TGTGCCAGCAGCCATCTAGCGGGGTTGGCTACCTACGAGCAGTACTTC.

This clonotype was seen more than once but under ten times. This chain joins TRBV5-1 and TRBJ2-2; no reliable D call. Germline assignment: CDR1 SGHRS and CDR2 YFSETQ. V lost 6 bases and J lost 6, with 9 bases in between. CDR3 length equals 12 residues. The CDR3 region has the DNA TGCGCCAGCACCGGTGGGGCCGGGGAGCTGTTTTTT. Encoded protein: CASTGGAGELFF.

This clonotype was found many times. V gene TRBV10-3 combines with J gene TRBJ2-5; possible D gene TRBD1, 5 bases. CDR3 length equals 13 residues. The ends were cut back, 7 bases at V and 5 bases at J, with 14 bases in the middle. Germline-derived CDR1 and CDR2 are ENHRY and SYGVKD. CDR3 sequence: CAIMSGFGETQYF. Written as DNA, the CDR3 is TGTGCCATCATGTCAGGGTTCGGTGAGACCCAGTACTTC.

This clonotype showed up many times. The V and J genes are TRBV7-2 and TRBJ2-7; D remains ambiguous. Germline V gene sequence: CDR1 SGHTA, CDR2 FQGNSA. With 2 bases removed from V and 3 bases from J, the gap between germline ends came to 11 bases. The CDR3 sequence is 14 residues long. The CDR3 protein is CASSLSRLDYEQYF. As DNA, the CDR3 is TGTGCCAGCAGCTTATCGCGGCTGGACTACGAGCAGTACTTC.

With regard to this clonotype: A read error may account for a junction end that differs from germline. The V call is TRBV5-1, the J call TRBJ2-5, with a tentative D call TRBD1 (7 bases). The CDR3 consists of 15 residues. The germline gives CDR1 SGHRS, CDR2 YFSETQ. The CDR3 region has the DNA TGCGTCAGCAGCAGGGGCGGGACAGACCAAGAGACCCAGTACTTC. This translates into CVSSRGGTDQETQYF.

This clonotype was observed many times. The chain uses TRBV11-2 and TRBJ1-1, with unresolved D. The CDR3 has 13 amino acids. Trimming cost V 0 bases and J 4 bases, with 6 bases left between them. The germline V gene encodes CDR1 SGHAT and CDR2 FQNNGV. The CDR3 DNA reads TGTGCCAGCAGCTTAGATCCTCGCACTGAAGCTTTCTTT. Encoded protein: CASSLDPRTEAFF.

J is TRBJ2-5 and V is TRBV11-2; 8 bases line up with TRBD2. The CDR3 has 15 residues. V shed 1 base, J shed 4 bases, and the junction held 5 bases outside the gene matches. The germline V gene has CDR1 SGHAT and CDR2 FQNNGV. The CDR3 region is CASSLVSGRGETQYF. CDR3 nucleotide sequence: TGTGCCAGCAGCTTAGTTTCCGGGAGGGGAGAGACCCAGTACTTC.